This T cell receptor (beta chain) came from a study of blood T cells in healthy people across ages. The CDR3 has 14 amino acids. Germline trimming cut 5 bases from V and 1 base from J; bases unmatched to any gene: 2. Germline CDR1 reads DFQATT; CDR2 reads SNEGSKA (reference sequence). This clonotype was found a few times. It was with a sample-barcoded 5' primer and a J-beta primer mix that a second PCR of roughly 7 to 12 cycles was run. TCRdb used MiXCR to reprocess the 5' RACE reads, holding one entry per CDR3 protein. The sample has over 700,000 distinct CDR3 sequences; more than 20% are singletons. The sample also formed part of further work on T cells of mothers and their children.

V gene TRBV20-1 combines with J gene TRBJ2-3; TRBD2 matches 11 bases. The specimen was blood. The receptor comes from a boy between 10 and 17 years old in good health. In DNA, the CDR3 is TGCAGTGCTCAGGGACTAGCGGGCACAGATACGCAGTATTTT. This codes for CSAQGLAGTDTQYF.